This TCR beta chain was sequenced for a study of T cell repertoires in cytomegalovirus infection. Overall study context: Alongside well-studied HLA-B-restricted CMV epitopes, recently identified HLA-C-restricted CMV epitopes were also used. Public TCR beta signatures indicated both CMV infection and matching HLA type. Study findings and constraints: There were HLA-C-restricted CMV-specific TCR beta clonotypes dominating the ex vivo response. Accumulated public TCR beta family frequency recognized individuals carrying CMV together with the relevant HLA.

TCRdb called the reads again in MiXCR, with one record for every CDR3 protein. This sample has some 43,000 distinct CDR3 sequences, with 20% to 25% found just once. On this clonotype itself: Its specificity is unknown.

Unmatched junction bases numbered 3, after V lost 2 bases and J lost 4 bases. CDR1 is DFQATT and CDR2 is SNEGSKA in the germline V gene (reference sequence). This CDR3 is built from 13 residues. The specimen comprised CD8+ T cells from cultured PBMCs, sampled from culture after CMV antigen stimulation. The chain uses TRBV20-1 and TRBJ2-7; 9 nucleotides match TRBD2. The receptor's source is a human donor in good health (CMV status not recorded). Some clones in this sample may be carry-over from other donors' samples. The CDR3 spells CSARLAGRYEQYF. The CDR3 nucleotides are TGCAGTGCTAGACTAGCGGGGAGATACGAGCAGTACTTC.